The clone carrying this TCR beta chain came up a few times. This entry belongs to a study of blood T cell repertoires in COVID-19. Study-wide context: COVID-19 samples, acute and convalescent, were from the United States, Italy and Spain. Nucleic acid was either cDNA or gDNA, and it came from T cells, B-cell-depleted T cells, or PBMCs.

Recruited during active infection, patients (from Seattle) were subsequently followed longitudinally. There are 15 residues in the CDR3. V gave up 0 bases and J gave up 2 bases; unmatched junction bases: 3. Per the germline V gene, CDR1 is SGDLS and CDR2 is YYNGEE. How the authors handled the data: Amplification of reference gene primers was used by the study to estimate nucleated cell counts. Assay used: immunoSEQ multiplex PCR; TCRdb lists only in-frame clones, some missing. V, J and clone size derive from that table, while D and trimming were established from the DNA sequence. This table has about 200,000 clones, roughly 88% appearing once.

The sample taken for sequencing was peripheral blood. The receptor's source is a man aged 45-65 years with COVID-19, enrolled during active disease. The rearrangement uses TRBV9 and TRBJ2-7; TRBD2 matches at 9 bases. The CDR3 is CASSVGLAETYEQYF. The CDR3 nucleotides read TGTGCCAGCAGCGTAGGACTAGCGGAGACCTACGAGCAGTACTTC.